This T cell receptor beta chain stems from a study of blood T cell repertoires in COVID-19. Study context: COVID-19 samples, acute and convalescent, were from the United States, Italy and Spain. PBMCs, B-cell-depleted T cells, or T cells were the source of the cDNA or gDNA that made up the material.

In the original workflow: Amplification from reference gene primers served as the basis for estimated nucleated cell counts. Clones were read by immunoSEQ multiplex PCR, and TCRdb kept only the in-frame ones, dropping some. V, J and clone size reflect that table, while D and trimming were determined from the DNA. The table lists about 280,000 clones, about 80% of them singletons. V gave up 0 bases and J gave up 0 bases, with 11 bases separating them. The CDR3 extends over 17 amino acids. CDR1 is MNHEY, CDR2 SMNVEV, per germline (reference sequence). The sample comprised peripheral blood. The chain has TRBV27 and TRBJ1-4; tentative D call: TRBD1 (5 bases). This TCR was sampled from a woman aged 45-65 years who had recovered from COVID-19. The DNA of the CDR3 is TGTGCCAGCAGTTTATCCTTGGACAAAGCAACTAATGAAAAACTGTTTTTT. Translation gives CASSLSLDKATNEKLFF. The whole variable domain, filled in from reference TRBV27 and TRBJ1-4, reads EAQVTQNPRYLITVTGKKLTVTCSQNMNHEYMSWYRQDPGLGLRQIYYSMNVEVTDKGDVPEGYKVSRKEKRNFPLILESPSPNQTSLYFCASSLSLDKATNEKLFFGSGTQLSVL.